This TCR beta chain was profiled in a study of blood T cell repertoires in COVID-19. This table comes from immunoSEQ multiplex PCR, and its TCRdb copy is limited to in-frame clones, with some not included. The repertoire consists of under 200,000 clones, with approximately 81% occurring once and the leading ten covering roughly 4.5%. This clone was counted a few times. The J segment lost 2 bases and the V segment lost 4 bases, leaving 7 bases of the junction unmatched. The CDR3 runs to 15 residues. CDR1 is KGHSH and CDR2 is LQKENI in the germline V gene. The material sequenced was peripheral blood. The TCR sequence derives from a woman of 80 years or more with acute or convalescent COVID-19. The rearrangement uses TRBV18 and TRBJ2-5, with 7 bases matching TRBD1. CDR3 protein: CASSLTGARQETQYF. The CDR3 nucleotides are TGTGCCAGCTCACTTACAGGGGCCCGACAAGAGACCCAGTACTTC.